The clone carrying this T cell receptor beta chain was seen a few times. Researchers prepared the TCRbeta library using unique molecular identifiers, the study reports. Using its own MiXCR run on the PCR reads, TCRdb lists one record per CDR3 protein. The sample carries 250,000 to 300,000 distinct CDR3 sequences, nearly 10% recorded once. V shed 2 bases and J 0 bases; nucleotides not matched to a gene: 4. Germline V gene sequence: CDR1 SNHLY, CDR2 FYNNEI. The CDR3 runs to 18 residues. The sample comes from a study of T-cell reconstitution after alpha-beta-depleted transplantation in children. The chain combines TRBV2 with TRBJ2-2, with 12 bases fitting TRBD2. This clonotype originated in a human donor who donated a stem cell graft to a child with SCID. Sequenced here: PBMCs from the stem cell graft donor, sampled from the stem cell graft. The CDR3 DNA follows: TGTGCCAGCAGTGAATCGACTAGCGGGGGCCCGAACACCGGGGAGCTGTTTTTT. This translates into CASSESTSGGPNTGELFF.